The source of this T cell receptor (beta chain) is a study of T cell responses to AZD1222 COVID-19 vaccine. Measured with immunoSEQ multiplex PCR; TCRdb has only the in-frame clones, and not every one. The sample holds 100,000 or so clones; 87% are singletons and the top ten take 2% to 2.5%. The germline gives CDR1 SGHVS, CDR2 FQNEAQ. The CDR3 spans 16 residues. V lost 0 bases and J 4 bases, leaving 12 bases between the germline ends. Study observations and caveats: Among the donors, most were white British and more were female, and clonal diversity was possibly underestimated.

Comments on this clone: Its matching antigen is unknown.

J is TRBJ1-4 and V is TRBV7-8; TRBD1 is a possible D gene (5 bases). The sequences come from peripheral blood, collected 28 days after the second AZD1222 dose. The origin of this receptor is an adult who received the AZD1222 COVID-19 vaccine. DNA of the CDR3: TGTGCCAGCAGCTTAGCCGTGGGACTGATTAATGAAAAACTGTTTTTT. It yields the protein CASSLAVGLINEKLFF.